This is a list of T cell receptor beta chains from one sample in a study of cytomegalovirus exposure and HLA in healthy donors. TCRdb's copy holds only in-frame clones and misses some; the assay was immunoSEQ multiplex PCR. Here the sample spans around 160,000 clones, around 68% being singletons. What was sequenced was PBMCs. These receptors originate from a man between 50 and 59 years old in good health and CMV-seronegative. Each CDR3 is given without its conserved first and last residue. Some rows have no size entry. The others give once, few or many, or a class for an expanded clone.

v_gene	abundance	j_gene	CDR3aa
TRBV6-1	-	TRBJ1-5	ASSANRANNQPQH
TRBV19	-	TRBJ1-3	ASSALTLGNTIY
TRBV5-1	-	TRBJ1-2	ASSLPGQPNYGYT
TRBV4-3	-	TRBJ2-5	ASSLGGRETQY
TRBV7-9	-	TRBJ2-7	ASSPGLAPYEQY
TRBV7-9	-	TRBJ2-1	ASSLAQPNEQF
TRBV10-2	-	TRBJ1-4	ASSQGRDEKLF
TRBV6-5	-	TRBJ1-2	ASIKQGAGNYGYT
TRBV7-2	-	TRBJ2-1	ASSPRGTGGPLYNEQF
TRBV19	-	TRBJ2-3	ASSFWGATDTQY
TRBV5-6	-	TRBJ2-1	ASSLSGVYNEQF
TRBV28	-	TRBJ2-7	ASSPMGVAGGFYEQY
TRBV19	-	TRBJ2-7	ASSIGGGANEQY
TRBV2	-	TRBJ1-2	ASRDRDYGYT
TRBV5-4	-	TRBJ1-1	ASSVDTTEAF
TRBV6-5	-	TRBJ2-1	ASKGDEKYEQF
TRBV7-8	-	TRBJ1-6	ASSFPGLNSPLH
TRBV9	-	TRBJ2-3	ASSVETSGGTDTQY
TRBV5-1	-	TRBJ1-1	ASSLEGTVNTEAF
TRBV19	-	TRBJ1-6	ASSIPARAQSPLH
TRBV7-9	-	TRBJ1-6	ASSLGAGDTPLH
TRBV7-3	-	TRBJ2-3	ASSQTGNTQY
TRBV10-1	-	TRBJ2-3	ASSNGVRGAQY
TRBV14	-	TRBJ1-2	ASSPTGGGYGYT
TRBV11-2	-	TRBJ1-2	ASSSDVGTYPLYGYT
TRBV10-3	-	TRBJ2-2	AISDPGSSGGAGTGELF
TRBV29-1	few	TRBJ2-2	SVEDRGGSAGELF
TRBV5-8	-	TRBJ1-3	ASSNGQGARNTIY
TRBV7-2	-	TRBJ2-3	ASSPRAEDTQY
TRBV6-5	-	TRBJ2-7	ASRRDRKTFYEQY
TRBV19	-	TRBJ1-5	ASRGQGFVGNQPQH
TRBV7-9	-	TRBJ2-1	ASAGTGGGAQEQF
TRBV6-4	few	TRBJ1-2	ASSEEGFNGYT
TRBV7-9	-	TRBJ2-1	ASSLGLGVVNEQF
TRBV4-3	-	TRBJ1-1	ASSQGNMVWNTEAF
TRBV27	-	TRBJ2-1	ASSRLAGGFFYNEQF
TRBV11-2	-	TRBJ2-5	ASSLALAGGQETQY
TRBV6-1	few	TRBJ1-1	ASGEQGVDTEAF
TRBV6-1	-	TRBJ2-7	ASQPDGTTEQY
TRBV2	-	TRBJ2-7	ASTPRQGTLPPP
TRBV19	-	TRBJ1-1	ASSIGPWDRGNTEAF
TRBV19	few	TRBJ1-5	ASSRGEKSNQPQH
TRBV7-2	-	TRBJ2-7	ASSLWGRNREGEQY
TRBV10-1	-	TRBJ2-7	ASSVWTSGGAGEQY
TRBV5-1	-	TRBJ2-1	ASSSAGPTYNEQF
TRBV5-4	-	TRBJ2-1	ASSLEGGPYNEQF
TRBV11-2	-	TRBJ2-7	ASSYVTGGINEQY
TRBV5-8	-	TRBJ2-2	ASSPRDRGPGELF